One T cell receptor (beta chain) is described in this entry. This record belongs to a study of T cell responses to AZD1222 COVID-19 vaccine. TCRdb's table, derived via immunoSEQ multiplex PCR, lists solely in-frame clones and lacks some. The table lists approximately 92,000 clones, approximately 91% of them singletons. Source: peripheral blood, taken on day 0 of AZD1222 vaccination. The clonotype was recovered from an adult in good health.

The CDR3 nucleotides read TGTGCCAGCAGCTTAGGGGTCATCCCAAATTCACCCCTCCACTTT. Protein: CASSLGVIPNSPLHF. The chain carries TRBV7-9 and TRBJ1-6; D unclear. With 1 base removed from V and 7 bases from J, the gap between germline ends came to 11 bases. Per germline, CDR1 SEHNR and CDR2 FQNEAQ (reference sequence). CDR3 length: 15 residues.